The 10 T cell receptor beta chains below come from one sample, sequenced in a study of T cells after somatic rescue of genetic block. Method: immunoSEQ multiplex PCR; TCRdb's copy keeps in-frame clones and lacks some. The sample has 85,000 to 90,000 clones; about nine tenths are singletons. The specimen sequenced was peripheral blood mononuclear cells (PBMCs). Receptor source: a woman aged 18-30 years.

This clone was seen only a few times. The chain has TRBV7-9 and TRBJ2-7, with TRBD1 identical over 8 bases. Germline lookup yields CDR1 SEHNR and CDR2 FQNEAQ (reference sequence). The CDR3 length is 15 residues. After removal of 1 base from V and 3 bases from J, the junction contained 5 bases not matched to a gene. As DNA, the CDR3 is TGTGCCAGCAGCTTAGATTGGACAGGGAACTACGAGCAGTACTTC. This codes for CASSLDWTGNYEQYF.

The chain carries TRBV27 and TRBJ2-1; D may be TRBD2 (6 bases). With 7 bases removed from V and 7 bases from J, the gap between germline ends came to 20 bases. The CDR3 length is 15 residues. The germline gives CDR1 MNHEY, CDR2 SMNVEV (reference sequence). CDR3 bases: TGTGCCAGCACTCACGGGACTCGAGCCGATAATGAGCAGTTCTTC. Amino acid sequence: CASTHGTRADNEQFF.

CDR3 bases: TGTGCCTGGAGTTTCCTCGAGGAGGGTGAAGCTTTCTTT. Encoded protein: CAWSFLEEGEAFF. This chain uses TRBV30 with TRBJ1-1; D not certain. The CDR3 spans 13 residues. The ends were cut back, 2 bases at V and 7 bases at J, with 14 bases in the middle. The V gene's germline CDR1 is GTSNPN and CDR2 SVGIG (reference sequence).

The J gene is TRBJ2-3, the V gene TRBV25-1; D not resolved. The CDR3 spans 14 residues. V shed 6 bases and J shed 6 bases, with 16 bases lying between them. The V gene's germline CDR1 is MGHDK and CDR2 SYGVNS. The CDR3 is CASRQPYDGDTQYF. In DNA form, the CDR3 reads TGTGCCAGCAGACAGCCATACGACGGGGATACGCAGTATTTT.

The chain recombines TRBV11-3 with TRBJ2-7; 7 bases map to TRBD2. V dropped 5 bases and J dropped 6; count of bases not matched to a gene: 13. In germline, CDR1 is SGHNT, CDR2 YENEEA. The CDR3 contains 15 residues. The CDR3 loop is CASSQVFGTISEQYF. The CDR3 region has the DNA TGTGCCAGCAGCCAAGTTTTCGGGACTATAAGCGAGCAGTACTTC.

This chain connects TRBV5-1 to TRBJ1-3, with 10 positions matching TRBD1. CDR1 and CDR2 (germline): SGHRS, YFSETQ. The CDR3 consists of 19 residues. J gave up 4 bases and V 3 bases, and 16 bases lay outside the gene matches. The CDR3, as DNA: TGCGCCAGCAGCTCGACTATGAGACCGGACAGGGGGGAAGGAAACACCATATATTTT. This gives the protein CASSSTMRPDRGEGNTIYF.

This clone was picked up one time. V usage is TRBV28 and J usage is TRBJ2-7; 13 bases align to TRBD2. Unmatched junction bases numbered 7, after V lost 6 bases and J lost 2 bases. Per germline, CDR1 MDHEN and CDR2 SYDVKM. The length of the CDR3 is 16 residues. CDR3 nucleotide sequence: TGTGCCAGCAGCCCCGGGACTAGCGGGGCTACCTACGAGCAGTACTTC. Encoded protein: CASSPGTSGATYEQYF.

The rearrangement links TRBV7-9 to TRBJ2-7; the match to TRBD1 covers 7 bases. The CDR3 is 17 amino acids. Germline CDR1 reads SEHNR; CDR2 reads FQNEAQ (reference sequence). The V segment lost 4 bases and the J segment 0 bases; nucleotides outside the gene matches: 12. The CDR3 loop is CASSSPVGTDPSYEQYF. CDR3 DNA: TGTGCCAGCAGCTCTCCCGTCGGGACAGATCCCTCCTACGAGCAGTACTTC.

The chain combines TRBV6-6 with TRBJ1-5, with D perhaps matching TRBD1 (6 bases). Germline values: CDR1 MNHNY, CDR2 SVGAGI (reference sequence). Trimming shortened V by 0 bases and J by 3 bases, and 12 bases separated the two germline ends. CDR3 size: 16 residues. The CDR3 reads CASSYSAGQNNQPQHF. DNA for the CDR3: TGTGCCAGCAGTTACTCTGCCGGACAGAACAATCAGCCCCAGCATTTT.

Only one count was recorded for this clone. The chain carries TRBV5-5 and TRBJ2-4; TRBD1 matches at 8 bases. V shed 4 bases, J shed 4 bases, and the junction held 4 bases outside the gene matches. From germline, CDR1 is SGHKS and CDR2 YYEKEE (reference sequence). The CDR3 spans 14 residues. The CDR3 is CASSPGQAKNIQYF. The CDR3 DNA follows: TGTGCCAGCAGCCCGGGACAGGCTAAAAACATTCAGTACTTC.